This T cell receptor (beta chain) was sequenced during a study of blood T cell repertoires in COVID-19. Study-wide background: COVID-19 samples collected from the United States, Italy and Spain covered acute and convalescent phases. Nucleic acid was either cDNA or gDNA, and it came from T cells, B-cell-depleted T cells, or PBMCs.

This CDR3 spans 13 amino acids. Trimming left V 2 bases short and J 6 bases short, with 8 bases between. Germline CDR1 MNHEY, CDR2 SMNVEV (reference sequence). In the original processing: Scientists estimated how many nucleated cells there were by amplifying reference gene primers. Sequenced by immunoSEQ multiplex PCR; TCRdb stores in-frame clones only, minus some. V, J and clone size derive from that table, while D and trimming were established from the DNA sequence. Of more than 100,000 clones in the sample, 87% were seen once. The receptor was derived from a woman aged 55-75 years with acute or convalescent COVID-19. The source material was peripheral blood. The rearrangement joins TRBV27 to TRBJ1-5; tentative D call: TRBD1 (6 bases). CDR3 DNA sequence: TGTGCCAGCAGTTTAAGGGGGAGTCAGCCCCAGCATTTT. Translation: CASSLRGSQPQHF.